This TCR beta chain was found in a study of blood T cell repertoires in COVID-19. About the study: Samples taken during acute and convalescent COVID-19 were collected in the United States, Italy and Spain. In each case, the material was cDNA or gDNA derived from T cells, B-cell-depleted T cells, or PBMCs.

Study processing details: How many nucleated cells were present was estimated from reference gene primer amplification. Clones were read by immunoSEQ multiplex PCR, and TCRdb kept only the in-frame ones, dropping some. That table supplies the V and J calls and clone size; D and trimming were determined from the DNA. Here the sample spans around 300,000 clones, 89% being singletons. This clone was counted between two and nine times. CDR3 length: 18 residues. Trimming stripped 7 bases from V and 5 bases from J, with 27 bases between. Germline lookup yields CDR1 SEHNR and CDR2 FQNEAQ (reference sequence).

This receptor was taken from a woman between 35 and 50 years old who had recovered from COVID-19. Sequencing was performed on peripheral blood. The chain carries TRBV7-9 and TRBJ2-1, with a weak D call TRBD1 (7 bases). In DNA form, the CDR3 reads TGTGCCAGCAACGACGGACAGGTTTTCCTCCGGGGGAACAATGAGCAGTTCTTC. Its translation: CASNDGQVFLRGNNEQFF.